This T cell receptor (beta chain) came from a study of post-analysis software for immune sequencing data. Findings and limits, study-wide: Controls showed significantly higher normalized Chao1 diversity than did multiple sclerosis patients.

Comments on this clonotype: The antigen is undetermined.

Presence of unique molecular identifiers characterized the TCR beta cDNA libraries. T cells numbering roughly 0.95 to 10 million yielded a few hundred thousand cDNA molecules. TCRdb analysed the PCR reads with MiXCR anew, one entry per CDR3 protein. This table holds hundreds of thousands of distinct CDR3 sequences, 30% found once. The TCR sequence derives from a girl aged 5 to 17 with multiple sclerosis. Sample: blood.

In DNA, the CDR3 is TGCAGTGCTCCGGGGGGGGACTACAATGAGCAGTTCTTC. Its translation: CSAPGGDYNEQFF. The chain recombines TRBV20-1 with TRBJ2-1; TRBD2 agrees at 8 bases. Trimming cost V 5 bases and J 3 bases; bases outside gene matches: 3. The CDR3 extends over 13 amino acids. Germline CDR1 DFQATT, CDR2 SNEGSKA (reference sequence).